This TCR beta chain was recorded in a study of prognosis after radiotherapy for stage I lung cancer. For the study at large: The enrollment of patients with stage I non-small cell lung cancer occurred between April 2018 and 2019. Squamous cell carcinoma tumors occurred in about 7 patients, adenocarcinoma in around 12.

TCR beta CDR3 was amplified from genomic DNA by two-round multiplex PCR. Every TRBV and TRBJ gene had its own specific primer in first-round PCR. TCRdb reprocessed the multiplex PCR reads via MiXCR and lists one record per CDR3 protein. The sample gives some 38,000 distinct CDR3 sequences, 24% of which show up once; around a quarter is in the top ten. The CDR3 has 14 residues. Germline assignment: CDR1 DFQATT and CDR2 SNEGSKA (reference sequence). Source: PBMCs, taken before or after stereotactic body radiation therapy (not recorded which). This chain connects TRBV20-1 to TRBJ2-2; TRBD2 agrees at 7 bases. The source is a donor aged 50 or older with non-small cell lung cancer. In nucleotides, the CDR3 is TGCAGCCTGGGGCGGGAGCTGAGCACCGGGGAGCTGTTTTTT. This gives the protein CSLGRELSTGELFF.